This paragraph reports one TCR beta chain. Its cognate antigen is unknown. Using viral peptide pools, the ViraFEST assay grew out antigen-specific CD4+ T cells prior to sequencing. After less than 11 days in culture, the CD4+ T cells were isolated. Nucleocapsid antibodies were negative in the vaccine recipients, who had never had SARS-CoV-2 infection. IL-2 at about 10 IU/ml and peptides at approximately 9.5 ug/ml were added to cultured PBMC, more than 1.5 million per well. This specimen comes from a study of vaccination effects on CD4 cells after COVID-19. This CDR3 is built from 15 residues. The germline V gene has CDR1 SGHDN and CDR2 FVKESK. Trimming removed 3 bases at V and 3 bases at J, with 15 bases between. Using immunoSEQ multiplex PCR, the repertoire was profiled, and TCRdb retains in-frame clones only, with some absent. The sample records tens of thousands of clones, 74% being singletons.

The source of this sequence is a human donor who received a COVID-19 vaccine. The sequenced sample was CD4+ T cells from PBMCs cultured with SARS-CoV-2 spike peptides, obtained before COVID-19 vaccination. The rearrangement links TRBV14 to TRBJ2-7, with D possibly being TRBD1 (6 bases). As DNA, the CDR3 is TGTGCCAGCAGCCAGATCGGGACAACCTACTACGAGCAGTACTTC. Its translation: CASSQIGTTYYEQYF. Complete variable domain (other parts from reference TRBV14 and TRBJ2-7): EAGVTQFPSHSVIEKGQTVTLRCDPISGHDNLYWYRRVMGKEIKFLLHFVKESKQDESGMPNNRFLAERTGGTYSTLKVQPAELEDSGVYFCASSQIGTTYYEQYFGPGTRLTVT.